The source of this T cell receptor (beta chain) is a study of immune heterogeneity within non-small cell lung tumors. Background on the study: Histologically, several tumors were squamous cell carcinomas and 9 to 10 were non-squamous carcinomas. The remaining 1 tumor was not otherwise specified. Study findings and constraints: Tumor sites within a patient were found to share identical dominant CDR3 beta clonotypes, and site-unique high-frequency clones were also present.

Concerning this clonotype itself: Its specificity is unknown.

For the TCR beta CDR3, multiplex PCR with 32 V and 13 J primers performed the amplification. TCRdb redid the calling of the multiplex PCR reads with MiXCR, one entry per CDR3 protein. Of around 9,800 distinct CDR3 sequences listed, approximately 20% are singletons. Germline CDR1 DFQATT, CDR2 SNEGSKA (reference sequence). V dropped 6 bases and J dropped 3; count of bases not matched to a gene: 7. The CDR3 loop spans 14 amino acids. Template input was genomic DNA from bulk tumor (roughly 600 ng per sample). In surgery, several biopsies were collected from each primary tumor at widely spaced sites. Undergoing curative surgery were patients whose non-small cell lung cancer was untreated and newly diagnosed. Donors comprised newly diagnosed non-small cell lung cancer patients undergoing surgery with curative intent.

Sample: lung tumor tissue. This sequence joins TRBV20-1 and TRBJ2-7; 11 positions agree with TRBD2. This receptor was obtained from a man between 60 and 75 years old with non-small cell lung cancer. The DNA of the CDR3 is TGCAGTGCAATGGGACTAGCGGCAAGCTACGAGCAGTACTTC. Translation: CSAMGLAASYEQYF.